This record looks at one TCR beta chain sequence and its context. This sample was included in a study of technical replicates of blood from a few donors. Assay: immunoSEQ multiplex PCR; the TCRdb copy retains only in-frame clones and omits some. The sample has 9,500 to 15,000 clones; about 94% are singletons. Trimming took 0 bases from V and 7 from J, leaving 7 bases between them. Germline assignment: CDR1 DFQATT and CDR2 SNEGSKA (reference sequence). The CDR3 totals 11 residues. This sequence originates from a human donor in good health. Sequencing input: PBMCs. V gene TRBV20-1 combines with J gene TRBJ2-7; D is unclear. The CDR3 DNA reads as TGCAGTGCTAGAGATGTCAGGGAGCAGTACTTC. Amino acid sequence: CSARDVREQYF.